This T cell receptor (beta chain) was obtained from a study of T-cell reconstitution after alpha-beta-depleted transplantation in children. Whole-study findings and limits: Several patients had high TCRbeta diversity at day 60; it came from surviving recipient T cells and thymic progenitors. Expanded graft clones numbering several hundred reportedly gave rise to alpha-beta T cells about two months after transplant.

This clonotype has more than one count but fewer than ten. Its antigen is still unknown. Preparation of the TCRbeta library was carried out with unique molecular identifiers. Each CDR3 protein gets one entry after TCRdb re-called the PCR reads with MiXCR. The sample gives approximately 250,000 distinct CDR3 sequences, roughly 23% of which show up once; roughly 2.6% is in the top ten. This receptor was identified in a girl aged 2 to 9 with Fanconi anemia, due to receive a stem cell transplant. The sequences come from PBMCs, collected before TCRalphabeta/CD19-depleted stem cell transplant.

The DNA for the CDR3 is TGCAGTGCTAGTCGATTAGCGGGAGGTGATACGCAGTATTTT. Amino acid sequence: CSASRLAGGDTQYF. This chain links TRBV20-1 with TRBJ2-3; 10 bases match TRBD2. Trimming removed 3 bases from V and 6 bases from J; junction bases left unmatched: 6. The CDR3 is made up of 14 amino acids. CDR1 is DFQATT, CDR2 SNEGSKA, per germline (reference sequence).